These T cell receptor beta chains were read from a single sample in a study of blood T cell repertoires in COVID-19. Method: immunoSEQ multiplex PCR; TCRdb's copy keeps in-frame clones and lacks some. This sample has roughly 130,000 clones, with roughly 86% found just once. Material: peripheral blood. These receptors all come from a woman aged 60 to 75 with acute or convalescent COVID-19. CDR3s leave out the opening cysteine and the closing phenylalanine or tryptophan. A D gene is named only where the DNA matches it firmly.

D,V,CDR3
TRBD2,TRBV2,ASRGTITKDQY
.,TRBV10-3,AIRGGAQAAAYGYT
TRBD2,TRBV6-5,ASSYALAGGKEQF
TRBD1,TRBV10-1,ASSPRTGGYGYT
TRBD1,TRBV6-6,ASRASGGSYNEQF
TRBD1,TRBV28,ASSATGVTEAF
.,TRBV11-2,ASSLAPRGGDTIY
TRBD2,TRBV14,ASSPFFAGEDNEQF
.,TRBV6-5,ASSYSGGYGYT
TRBD2,TRBV29-1,SVEPETAGLEQF
.,TRBV6-6,ASSYPGGLSQPQH
.,TRBV7-3,ASSPTGLETQY
.,TRBV29-1,SVIRQDNYGYT
TRBD2,TRBV7-2,ASSRPSGRAQYEQY